This paragraph covers one T cell receptor beta chain sequence. The antigen is undetermined. These data belong to a study of T cells in tuberculosis. Points from the study as a whole: Shorter CDR3-alpha in active tuberculosis partly drove smaller distances.

The CDR3 consists of 15 residues. V gave up 6 bases and J gave up 5 bases, with 19 bases separating them. Looked up from germline, CDR1 is LNHDA and CDR2 is SQIVND (reference sequence). The data were produced by immunoSEQ multiplex PCR, yet TCRdb's version contains in-frame clones alone and is incomplete. In the table there are 20,000 to 25,000 clones, about 95% of which are singletons. Sequencing was carried out using PBMCs. The clonotype originates from a donor aged 10-29 years with latent tuberculosis or without tuberculosis infection. The J gene is TRBJ1-1, the V gene TRBV19; D may be TRBD1 (6 bases). CDR3 bases: TGTGCCAGTAGATCAGGGGACCTCTACGGTACTGAAGCTTTCTTT. This gives the protein CASRSGDLYGTEAFF.